The 21 T cell receptor beta chains below come from one sample, sequenced in a study of blood T cell repertoires in COVID-19. Assay: immunoSEQ multiplex PCR; the TCRdb copy retains only in-frame clones and omits some. The table lists about 370,000 clones, about nine tenths of them singletons. Sequenced material: PBMCs or T cells enriched from blood (not recorded which). The receptors shown here come from a woman in her thirties or forties who had been exposed to COVID-19.

This chain uses TRBV19 with TRBJ1-5, with 7 positions matching TRBD1. V dropped 6 bases and J dropped 4; count of bases not matched to a gene: 3. The CDR3 is 13 residues long. Germline-derived CDR1 and CDR2 are LNHDA and SQIVND (reference sequence). The CDR3 DNA reads as TGTGCCAGTAGGAAGGACAGGAATCAGCCCCAGCATTTT. It specifies CASRKDRNQPQHF. Full variable domain (rest looked up from reference TRBV19 and TRBJ1-5): DGGITQSPKYLFRKEGQNVTLSCEQNLNHDAMYWYRQDPGQGLRLIYYSQIVNDFQKGDIAEGYSVSREKKESFPLTVTSAQKNPTAFYLCASRKDRNQPQHFGDGTRLSIL.

The chain employs TRBV10-2 and TRBJ2-1; D possibly corresponds to TRBD1 (6 bases). Germline V gene sequence: CDR1 WSHSY, CDR2 SAAADI. The CDR3 extends over 18 amino acids. Trimming left V 5 bases short and J 2 bases short, with 22 bases between. CDR3 bases: TGCGCCAGCAGTCCACACAGGGTGGGGGCGATAACCTACAATGAGCAGTTCTTC. Translated: CASSPHRVGAITYNEQFF.

The V gene is TRBV7-2, the J gene TRBJ1-3; D perhaps matches TRBD1 (6 bases). Between the trimmed V and J ends, which lost 6 bases and 4 bases, there was a span of 16 bases. Germline V gene data show CDR1 as SGHTA and CDR2 as FQGNSA. This CDR3 is built from 15 residues. This chain's CDR3 is CASSLLPGVGNTIYF. The CDR3 DNA follows: TGTGCCAGCAGTTTGCTCCCAGGGGTCGGAAACACCATATATTTT.

This chain links TRBV6-1 with TRBJ2-1; 10 bases match TRBD1. The germline V gene has CDR1 MNHNS and CDR2 SASEGT. The CDR3 consists of 16 residues. The trim removed 4 bases at V and 7 bases at J, leaving 10 bases unmatched. DNA of the CDR3: TGTGCCAGCAGTGTGAGACAGGGGGCGTTGTGGAATGAGCAGTTCTTC. Its translation: CASSVRQGALWNEQFF.

Only one count was recorded for this clone. This rearrangement joins TRBV4-3 to TRBJ2-1; a weak D match, TRBD2 (5 bases). The CDR3 loop spans 19 amino acids. The ends were cut back, 1 base at V and 2 bases at J, with 21 bases in the middle. Germline CDR1 is LGHNA and CDR2 is YSLEER. CDR3 in DNA: TGCGCCAGCAGCCAAGCAACGGGCGTCGAGGGAGATCCCTACAATGAGCAGTTCTTC. It translates to CASSQATGVEGDPYNEQFF.

This sequence joins TRBV6-4 and TRBJ2-3; D unresolved. Germline assignment: CDR1 MRHNA and CDR2 SNTAGT. V lost 0 bases and J 7 bases, leaving 5 bases between the germline ends. CDR3 length: 12 residues. The CDR3 coding sequence is TGTGCCAGCAGTGACTCCGGTTATACGCAGTATTTT. It yields the protein CASSDSGYTQYF.

This clone was observed a single time. V gene TRBV2 combines with J gene TRBJ1-1; tentatively, D is TRBD1 (6 bases). Germline CDR1 reads SNHLY; CDR2 reads FYNNEI. Trimming pared 6 bases from V and 7 bases from J, leaving 12 bases between. The CDR3 consists of 12 residues. As DNA, the CDR3 is TGTGCCAGCAGACAGGGCCGGATTGAAGCTTTCTTT. Protein: CASRQGRIEAFF.

The V call is TRBV19, the J call TRBJ2-7, with a weak D call TRBD1 (6 bases). Germline-derived CDR1 and CDR2 are LNHDA and SQIVND (reference sequence). V dropped 3 bases and J dropped 2 bases, with 17 bases sitting between them. The length of the CDR3 is 16 residues. CDR3 sequence (DNA): TGTGCCAGTAGTATCGGCCAGGACAGACGACCCTACGAGCAGTACTTC. It codes for CASSIGQDRRPYEQYF.

This chain uses TRBV7-3 with TRBJ2-2; 9 nucleotides line up with TRBD2. With V trimmed by 6 bases and J by 3 bases, 5 bases remained unmatched. Per germline, CDR1 SGHTA and CDR2 FQGTGA. This CDR3 has 15 amino acids. DNA of the CDR3: TGTGCCAGCAGTTTTAGCGGGGGAGACACCGGGGAGCTGTTTTTT. Translation gives CASSFSGGDTGELFF.

The V call is TRBV7-2, the J call TRBJ2-4; 9 positions agree with TRBD2. Germline V gene sequence: CDR1 SGHTA, CDR2 FQGNSA. The V segment lost 6 bases and the J segment 1 base; nucleotides outside the gene matches: 4. CDR3 size: 15 residues. CDR3 residues: CASSLSGRAKNIQYF. CDR3 DNA sequence: TGTGCCAGCAGTTTGAGCGGGAGGGCCAAAAACATTCAGTACTTC. Combining the CDR3 with reference TRBV7-2 and TRBJ2-4 gives the whole variable domain GAGVSQSPSNKVTEKGKDVELRCDPISGHTALYWYRQSLGQGLEFLIYFQGNSAPDKSGLPSDRFSAERTGGSVSTLTIQRTQQEDSAVYLCASSLSGRAKNIQYFGAGTRLSVL.

This sequence joins TRBV6-5 and TRBJ1-5, with a tentative D call TRBD1 (6 bases). The CDR3 runs 14 residues. Trimming pared 6 bases from V and 5 bases from J, leaving 14 bases between. Germline lookup yields CDR1 MNHEY and CDR2 SVGAGI. CDR3 protein: CASRETAGDQPQHF. The CDR3 region has the DNA TGTGCCAGCAGAGAGACAGCAGGGGATCAGCCCCAGCATTTT.

The chain recombines TRBV5-6 with TRBJ1-2; weak D call: TRBD1 (5 bases). CDR3 length: 15 amino acids. CDR1 SGHDT and CDR2 YYEEEE come from the germline V gene. V was pared by 4 bases and J by 6 bases, with 19 bases between. In DNA form, the CDR3 reads TGTGCCAGCAGCGGTTTGGGGGGAGGCTCGGATGGCTACACCTTC. Its protein is CASSGLGGGSDGYTF.

The genes are TRBV7-8 and TRBJ2-1; 7 bases match TRBD2. The CDR3 extends over 14 amino acids. Germline CDR1 and CDR2: SGHVS and FQNEAQ. After removal of 10 bases from V and 9 bases from J, the junction contained 15 bases not matched to a gene. The CDR3 here is CATTPRAGDGEQFF. The DNA of the CDR3 is TGTGCCACCACCCCCCGGGCGGGAGACGGTGAGCAGTTCTTC.

This clone was recorded only once. This chain joins TRBV7-9 and TRBJ1-5, with 8 bases lining up with TRBD1. This CDR3 contains 17 residues. Unmatched junction bases numbered 7, after V lost 1 base and J lost 2 bases. Looked up from germline, CDR1 is SEHNR and CDR2 is FQNEAQ (reference sequence). The CDR3 spells CASSLGQGAEGNQPQHF. CDR3 nucleotide sequence: TGTGCCAGCAGCTTAGGGCAGGGGGCGGAAGGCAATCAGCCCCAGCATTTT.

The chain employs TRBV24-1 and TRBJ1-2, with 8 bases that match TRBD1. CDR1 KGHDR and CDR2 SFDVKD come from the germline V gene. V lost 4 bases to trimming and J lost 4 bases; unmatched junction nucleotides: 10. This CDR3 has 16 amino acids. Written as DNA, the CDR3 is TGTGCCACCAGTGACGACTCCGGACAGGGTCGCTATGGCTACACCTTC. Amino acids: CATSDDSGQGRYGYTF.

The V call is TRBV12-3 or TRBV12-4, the J call TRBJ1-2, with 7 bases that match TRBD1. This CDR3 is 12 amino acids long. Trimming cost V 7 bases and J 8 bases; bases outside gene matches: 7. This CDR3 reads CASTLRGEGYTF. The CDR3 bases are TGTGCCAGCACTCTCAGGGGGGAAGGCTACACCTTC.

The genes are TRBV5-1 and TRBJ1-1; no definite D call. The V and J ends lost 0 bases and 5 bases respectively, with 5 bases between them. The CDR3 loop spans 12 amino acids. Germline V gene lookup returns CDR1 SGHRS and CDR2 YFSETQ. Written as DNA, the CDR3 is TGCGCCAGCAGCTTGGACGGGACTGAAGCTTTCTTT. Its translation: CASSLDGTEAFF.

This chain joins TRBV9 and TRBJ2-7; a possible D gene is TRBD2 (6 bases). The CDR3 covers 13 residues. Deletions cut 4 bases from V and 3 bases from J, with 11 bases between. Germline CDR1 is SGDLS and CDR2 is YYNGEE. The CDR3 DNA reads TGTGCCAGCAGCCCCGTCGGGGGCTACGAGCAGTACTTC. This gives the protein CASSPVGGYEQYF.

The V and J genes are TRBV6-5 and TRBJ1-5; D gene ambiguous. The germline CDR1 and CDR2 sequences are MNHEY and SVGAGI. This CDR3 is built from 15 residues. Deletions cut 6 bases from V and 7 bases from J, with 19 bases between. The CDR3 protein is CASRLTLEGGQPQHF. CDR3 nucleotide sequence: TGTGCCAGCAGGCTAACACTGGAGGGAGGACAGCCCCAGCATTTT.

The table lists this clone with a few counts. The chain recombines TRBV30 with TRBJ2-7; 9 bases line up with TRBD2. The J segment lost 8 bases and the V segment lost 0 bases, leaving 11 bases of the junction unmatched. The CDR3 is made up of 15 amino acids. Germline values: CDR1 GTSNPN, CDR2 SVGIG (reference sequence). The CDR3: CAWSVAGGPSGKQYF. As DNA, the CDR3 is TGTGCCTGGAGTGTAGCGGGAGGACCCTCAGGGAAGCAGTACTTC.

The chain is built from TRBV21-1 and TRBJ1-5; TRBD1 is taken as the D call from the table, unchecked against the DNA. TRBV21-1 constitutes a pseudogene. The CDR3 is 15 residues long. CDR3 sequence: CASSTGQLADQPQHF. The CDR3, as DNA: TGTGCCAGCAGCACGGGACAGCTAGCTGATCAGCCCCAGCATTTT.